One and the same sample provided the 5 T cell receptor beta chains below, sequenced in a study of cytomegalovirus exposure and HLA in healthy donors. With 60 Vbeta and 13 Jbeta primers, the PCR was carried out. Repertoires were generated with immunoSEQ multiplex PCR, while TCRdb's copy carries only in-frame clones and drops some. The sample shows over 130,000 clones, roughly 80% of them seen only once. The sequencing sample was made of PBMCs. The receptors shown here come from a female donor in good health and CMV-seronegative.

V is TRBV13 and J is TRBJ1-1, with D perhaps matching TRBD1 (6 bases). Germline V lookup: CDR1 PRHDT, CDR2 FYEKMQ (reference sequence). Trimming took 5 bases from V and 2 from J, leaving 12 bases between them. CDR3 length: 14 amino acids. The CDR3 coding sequence is TGTGCCAGCAGCCCGGGACACATCAACACTGAAGCTTTCTTT. Translation: CASSPGHINTEAFF.

This sequence joins TRBV10-3 and TRBJ1-2; tentative D call: TRBD1 (6 bases). Trimming removed 2 bases at V and 8 bases at J, with 24 bases between. The germline V gene has CDR1 ENHRY and CDR2 SYGVKD. The CDR3 runs 17 residues. This chain's CDR3 is CAISEPKTTGYSAGYTF. The CDR3 region has the DNA TGTGCCATCAGTGAGCCGAAAACAACAGGGTATTCCGCCGGCTACACCTTC.

J is TRBJ2-1 and V is TRBV27; D unresolved. V lost 3 bases to trimming and J lost 4 bases, with 10 bases between them. The CDR3 consists of 14 residues. Germline V gene sequence: CDR1 MNHEY, CDR2 SMNVEV (reference sequence). The CDR3: CASSFFDTYNEQFF. CDR3 DNA: TGTGCCAGCAGTTTCTTTGACACATACAATGAGCAGTTCTTC.

The chain employs TRBV28 and TRBJ1-2; 11 bases are a match to TRBD1. CDR1 is MDHEN and CDR2 is SYDVKM in the germline V gene. This CDR3 has 15 residues. Trimming took 4 bases from V and 5 from J; bases not matched to a gene: 6. The CDR3 spells CASSSGTGGTYGYTF. The CDR3 coding sequence is TGTGCCAGCAGTTCAGGGACAGGGGGAACGTATGGCTACACCTTC.

V and J are TRBV28 and TRBJ2-3; a possible D gene is TRBD2 (5 bases). Germline loops: CDR1 MDHEN, CDR2 SYDVKM. The CDR3 is 15 residues long. The germline V and J ends were trimmed by 5 bases and 1 base, with 13 bases remaining between them. CDR3 in amino acids: CASSTRTSGTDTQYF. The DNA of the CDR3 is TGTGCCAGCAGTACTAGGACCAGCGGCACAGATACGCAGTATTTT.